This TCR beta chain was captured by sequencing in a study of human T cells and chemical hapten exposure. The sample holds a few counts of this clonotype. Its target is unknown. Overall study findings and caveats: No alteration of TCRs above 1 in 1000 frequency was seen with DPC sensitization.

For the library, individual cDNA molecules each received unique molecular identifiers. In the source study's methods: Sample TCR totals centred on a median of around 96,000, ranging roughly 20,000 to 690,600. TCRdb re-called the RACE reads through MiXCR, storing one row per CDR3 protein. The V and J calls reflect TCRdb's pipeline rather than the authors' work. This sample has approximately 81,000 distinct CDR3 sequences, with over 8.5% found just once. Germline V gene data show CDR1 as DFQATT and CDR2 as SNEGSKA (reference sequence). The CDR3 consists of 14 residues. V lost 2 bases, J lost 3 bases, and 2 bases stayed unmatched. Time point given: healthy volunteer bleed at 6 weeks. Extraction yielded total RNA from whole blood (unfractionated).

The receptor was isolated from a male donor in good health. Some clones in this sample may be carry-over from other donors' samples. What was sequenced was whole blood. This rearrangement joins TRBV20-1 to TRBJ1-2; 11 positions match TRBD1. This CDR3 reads CSARRGQGDYGYTF. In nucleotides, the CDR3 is TGCAGTGCTAGACGGGGACAGGGGGACTATGGCTACACCTTC.